Only a few counts were recorded for the clone carrying this T cell receptor (beta chain). Alongside a J-beta primer mix, a sample-barcoded 5' primer served in a second PCR lasting roughly 7 to 11 cycles. One entry per CDR3 protein, called by TCRdb with MiXCR from the 5' RACE reads. The data hold about 780,000 distinct CDR3 sequences, with around a quarter observed a single time. From germline, CDR1 is SNHLY and CDR2 FYNNEI. J was trimmed by 3 bases and V by 4 bases; bases with no gene match: 9. This CDR3 has 16 residues. The data derive from a study of blood T cells in healthy people across ages. No fewer than 5 micrograms of total RNA were isolated from every sample. These data were also filed under a second study, of T cells of mothers and their children. That study reports: A few mothers and their six children, all healthy Caucasians, donated. Each mother gave over 8.5 million TCR beta CDR3 reads; each child, around 3 million.

Sequenced sample: blood. This sequence was found in a boy between 5 and 17 years old in good health. The rearrangement links TRBV2 to TRBJ1-3; 7 bases are shared with TRBD1. Written as DNA, the CDR3 is TGTGCCAGCAGTGGGGACAGTATTTGGTTTGGAAACACCATATATTTT. Its translation is CASSGDSIWFGNTIYF. The whole variable domain, filled in from reference TRBV2 and TRBJ1-3, reads EPEVTQTPSHQVTQMGQEVILRCVPISNHLYFYWYRQILGQKVEFLVSFYNNEISEKSEIFDDQFSVERPDGSNFTLKIRSTKLEDSAMYFCASSGDSIWFGNTIYFGEGSWLTVV.